This TCR beta chain came from a study of blood T cell repertoires in COVID-19. Background on the study: Samples taken during acute and convalescent COVID-19 were collected in the United States, Italy and Spain. PBMCs, B-cell-depleted T cells, or T cells provided the cDNA or gDNA that made up the material.

In the source study's methods: How many nucleated cells were present was estimated from reference gene primer amplification. Only in-frame clones appear in the TCRdb table, and some are missing; sequencing was by immunoSEQ multiplex PCR. V and J calls plus clone size are reproduced from that table; the DNA served to infer D and trimming. The sample has 70,000 or so clones; approximately 80% are singletons. Deletions cut 7 bases from V and 1 base from J, with 16 bases between. The CDR3 totals 15 residues. CDR1 is MNHEY and CDR2 is SVGAGI in the germline V gene. This receptor was taken from a human donor in a cohort sampled during active COVID-19. Sequencing was done on a sample of peripheral blood. The chain links TRBV6-5 to TRBJ2-5; possible D gene TRBD1, 6 bases. CDR3: CASISGTIRQETQYF. The CDR3 DNA reads TGTGCCAGCATCTCCGGGACAATACGCCAAGAGACCCAGTACTTC.